The present TCR beta chain was sequenced within a study of CD8+ T cells in alopecia areata. CDR1 and CDR2 from the germline V gene are PRHDT and FYEKMQ (reference sequence). The CDR3 has 14 amino acids. Trimming took 4 bases from V and 6 from J, leaving 12 bases between them. As for treatment: oral pan-JAK inhibitor, 5-10 mg twice daily. Specimens obtained from alopecia areata patients comprised lesional scalp punch biopsies and peripheral blood. A word on this clone: Its target is not known.

Once RNA had been extracted, it was reverse transcribed into cDNA to act as the sequencing template. TCRdb's copy holds only in-frame clones and misses some; the assay was immunoSEQ multiplex PCR. The table shows 85,000 to 110,000 clones, with 85% to 90% occurring only once. General study findings and limits: During tofacitinib treatment, many expanded lesional clones remained in scalp and blood.

The origin of this receptor is a human donor with alopecia areata. The chain uses TRBV13 and TRBJ2-2, with TRBD1 as a possible D gene (6 bases). The source was CD8+ T cells sorted from blood, collected between weeks 30 and 35, from a patient treated with tofacitinib. Here the CDR3 reads CASSSGRQAGELFF. CDR3 coding DNA: TGTGCCAGCAGCTCGGGAAGACAGGCCGGGGAGCTGTTTTTT.